The 27 T cell receptor beta chains given below trace back to one sample, sequenced in a study of CD8 T cells in Susac syndrome. Random-hexamer reverse transcription was applied to roughly 0.5 to 1 ug RNA. TCRdb reprocessed the immunoSEQ multiplex PCR reads with MiXCR, giving one entry per CDR3 protein. This sample has 180,000 or so distinct CDR3 sequences, with around 94% found just once. Material for sequencing was CD4+ T cells from PBMCs. Every receptor here comes from a human donor in good health.

The chain uses TRBV6-5 and TRBJ1-1; D not resolved. From germline, CDR1 is MNHEY and CDR2 SVGAGI. This CDR3 is built from 13 residues. The V end lost 6 bases, the J end lost 6 bases, and 14 bases lay between the germline ends. Here the CDR3 DNA reads TGTGCCAGCAGGCCCCGGGGAGGTTCTGAAGCTTTCTTT. It encodes CASRPRGGSEAFF.

CDR3 in amino acids: CASSFPPSLDGTTEAFF. CDR3 nucleotide sequence: TGTGCCAGCAGTTTCCCGCCAAGCCTGGACGGGACCACTGAAGCTTTCTTT. The chain has TRBV6-5 and TRBJ1-1, with D possibly being TRBD1 (5 bases). Trimming removed 4 bases at V and 4 bases at J, with 22 bases between. The CDR3 is 17 residues long. In germline, CDR1 is MNHEY, CDR2 SVGAGI.

J is TRBJ2-1 and V is TRBV27, with D perhaps matching TRBD1 (5 bases). Trimming removed 6 bases from V and 8 bases from J, with 26 bases in between. CDR3 size: 17 residues. CDR1 is MNHEY and CDR2 is SMNVEV in the germline V gene (reference sequence). Here the CDR3 DNA reads TGTGCCAGCAGCTCCCTCTTTCATGCTGACAGCGAGCATGAGCAGTTCTTC. Protein product: CASSSLFHADSEHEQFF.

The chain couples TRBV15 to TRBJ2-6; D may be TRBD1 (5 bases). The V end lost 6 bases, the J end lost 0 bases, and 9 bases lay between the germline ends. Germline assignment: CDR1 LNHNV and CDR2 YYDKDF (reference sequence). This CDR3 spans 15 amino acids. CDR3 loop: CATRRQGSGANVLTF. The CDR3 DNA follows: TGTGCCACCAGGAGGCAGGGCTCTGGGGCCAACGTCCTGACTTTC. Combining the CDR3 with reference TRBV15 and TRBJ2-6 gives the whole variable domain DAMVIQNPRYQVTQFGKPVTLSCSQTLNHNVMYWYQQKSSQAPKLLFHYYDKDFNNEADTPDNFQSRRPNTSFCFLDIRSPGLGDTAMYLCATRRQGSGANVLTFGAGSRLTVL.

This clonotype was seen just once. The chain joins TRBV7-2 to TRBJ1-6; tentatively, D is TRBD1 (5 bases). CDR3 length equals 16 residues. The V end lost 1 base, the J end lost 2 bases, and 9 bases lay between the germline ends. Germline V gives CDR1 SGHTA, CDR2 FQGNSA. The CDR3 region is CASSLGRVAYNSPLHF. CDR3 sequence (DNA): TGTGCCAGCAGCTTAGGCAGGGTGGCCTATAATTCACCCCTCCACTTT.

This clonotype was counted a single time. The DNA for the CDR3 is TGCAGCGTTGGGGCAAACACTGAAGCTTTCTTT. Protein sequence: CSVGANTEAFF. The V and J genes are TRBV29-1 and TRBJ1-1; D gene unclear. In germline, CDR1 is SQVTM, CDR2 ANQGSEA. V was cut by 4 bases and J by 2 bases, with 5 bases left in between. The CDR3 is 11 residues long.

This clonotype occurred once. The chain links TRBV15 to TRBJ1-5; tentatively, D is TRBD1 (5 bases). Trimming stripped 7 bases from V and 0 bases from J, with 10 bases between. Germline CDR1 LNHNV, CDR2 YYDKDF (reference sequence). This CDR3 spans 14 amino acids. CDR3 residues: CATTDSLSNQPQHF. DNA of the CDR3: TGTGCCACCACCGACAGCCTTAGCAATCAGCCCCAGCATTTT.

The chain joins TRBV9 to TRBJ1-6, with D unresolved. V was pared by 3 bases and J by 4 bases, with 2 bases between. Germline V lookup: CDR1 SGDLS, CDR2 YYNGEE. This CDR3 is 12 amino acids long. DNA for the CDR3: TGTGCCAGCAGCGCGTATAATTCACCCCTCCACTTT. Translation gives CASSAYNSPLHF. The full variable domain, with the rest looked up from reference TRBV9 and TRBJ1-6, is DSGVTQTPKHLITATGQRVTLRCSPRSGDLSVYWYQQSLDQGLQFLIQYYNGEERAKGNILERFSAQQFPDLHSELNLSSLELGDSALYFCASSAYNSPLHFGNGTRLTVT.

The rearrangement links TRBV9 to TRBJ1-6; unclear D gene. V lost 0 bases and J lost 7, with 11 bases in between. Germline CDR1 reads SGDLS; CDR2 reads YYNGEE. The CDR3 is made up of 15 amino acids. The CDR3 sequence: CASSVGGNGNSPLHF. The CDR3 bases are TGTGCCAGCAGCGTAGGAGGAAATGGGAATTCACCCCTCCACTTT.

The chain recombines TRBV4-2 with TRBJ1-4, with TRBD1 matching over 9 bases. CDR1 is LGHNA and CDR2 is YNFKEQ in the germline V gene. This CDR3 spans 15 amino acids. Trimming at V came to 6 bases and at J to 3 bases, leaving 5 bases not matched to a gene. The CDR3 DNA reads TGTGCCAGCAGGGGGACAGGGCTCGCTAATGAAAAACTGTTTTTT. Its translation is CASRGTGLANEKLFF.

The chain links TRBV10-3 to TRBJ1-2; D call uncertain. In germline, CDR1 is ENHRY, CDR2 SYGVKD. V lost 2 bases, J lost 5 bases, and 9 bases lay in between. This CDR3 comprises 13 residues. The DNA of the CDR3 is TGTGCCATCAGTGAGGAGCTGGATTATGGCTACACCTTC. This sequence encodes CAISEELDYGYTF.

The chain employs TRBV24-1 and TRBJ2-1; D possibly corresponds to TRBD2 (6 bases). CDR1 KGHDR and CDR2 SFDVKD come from the germline V gene. CDR3 size: 15 residues. V was cut by 6 bases and J by 3 bases, with 14 bases left in between. The DNA of the CDR3 is TGTGCCACCAGTCCACGTGCGGGGATCTACAATGAGCAGTTCTTC. This encodes CATSPRAGIYNEQFF.

The gene calls are TRBV29-1 and TRBJ2-1, with TRBD2 matching 11 bases. The CDR3 extends over 14 amino acids. Trimming took 6 bases from V and 9 from J; bases not matched to a gene: 10. Germline V gene data show CDR1 as SQVTM and CDR2 as ANQGSEA. The CDR3 loop reads CSVEKTSGASEQFF. DNA for the CDR3: TGCAGCGTGGAAAAGACTAGCGGGGCCAGTGAGCAGTTCTTC.

The V gene is TRBV12-3 or TRBV12-4, the J gene TRBJ2-5, with 10 bases matching TRBD2. V was clipped by 2 bases and J by 10 bases; unmatched bases: 10. This CDR3 comprises 15 residues. The CDR3 coding sequence is TGTGCCAGCAGTTTAAGCGGGGGGGCTCCCAGGGGCCAGTACTTC. Translation: CASSLSGGAPRGQYF.

The chain recombines TRBV19 with TRBJ2-1, with D tentatively TRBD2 (6 bases). CDR1 is LNHDA and CDR2 is SQIVND in the germline V gene (reference sequence). The CDR3 is made up of 15 amino acids. V lost 3 bases and J lost 5, with 14 bases in between. The CDR3 here is CASSIVGRGNNEQFF. CDR3 sequence (DNA): TGTGCCAGTAGTATCGTGGGGCGGGGAAACAATGAGCAGTTCTTC.

This rearrangement joins TRBV7-2 to TRBJ2-3, with TRBD1 as a possible D gene (6 bases). The germline CDR1 and CDR2 sequences are SGHTA and FQGNSA. The V gene lost 6 bases and the J gene lost 5 bases, with 12 bases spanning the gap. This CDR3 is 13 amino acids long. In DNA form, the CDR3 reads TGTGCCAGCAGTGAAACAGGGATAGATACGCAGTATTTT. Translating gives CASSETGIDTQYF.

V is TRBV20-1 and J is TRBJ2-1; 8 bases align to TRBD1. CDR3 length: 16 amino acids. V lost 2 bases and J lost 4; bases outside the gene matches: 10. The germline CDR1 and CDR2 sequences are DFQATT and SNEGSKA (reference sequence). The chain's CDR3 is CSARWDDRGPYNEQFF. The CDR3 region has the DNA TGCAGTGCTAGATGGGACGACAGGGGACCTTACAATGAGCAGTTCTTC.

The V call is TRBV25-1, the J call TRBJ2-7; no clear D gene. This CDR3 region has 14 residues. Trimming removed 3 bases from V and 3 bases from J, with 12 bases in between. CDR1 is MGHDK and CDR2 is SYGVNS in the germline V gene. CDR3 loop: CASSDSSSHYEQYF. In DNA, the CDR3 is TGTGCCAGCAGTGACTCATCGAGTCACTACGAGCAGTACTTC.

The rearrangement links TRBV20-1 to TRBJ2-3; 11 bases agree with TRBD2. V trimming: 6 bases; J trimming: 0 bases; junction bases outside the gene matches: 8. The CDR3 contains 16 residues. Germline lookup yields CDR1 DFQATT and CDR2 SNEGSKA (reference sequence). The CDR3 DNA sequence: TGCAGTGCCTTGACTAGCGGGGCGGCTAGCACAGATACGCAGTATTTT. Its translation is CSALTSGAASTDTQYF.

J is TRBJ2-3 and V is TRBV6-6; possible D gene TRBD1, 5 bases. V gave up 6 bases and J gave up 2 bases, with 6 bases separating them. The germline gives CDR1 MNHNY, CDR2 SVGAGI (reference sequence). The CDR3 loop spans 12 amino acids. This CDR3 reads CASRTDTDTQYF. Written as DNA, the CDR3 is TGTGCCAGCAGGACAGACACAGATACGCAGTATTTT.

The chain has TRBV18 and TRBJ2-5; 8 bases fit TRBD2. Germline trimming cut 2 bases from V and 5 bases from J; bases unmatched to any gene: 16. CDR3 size: 18 residues. Germline V gene lookup returns CDR1 KGHSH and CDR2 LQKENI. The CDR3, as DNA: TGTGCCAGCTCACCATTATCTGCCCTGAGCGGGGGCGGCGAGACCCAGTACTTC. Translating it yields CASSPLSALSGGGETQYF.

The chain couples TRBV6-5 to TRBJ1-3; D is uncertain. Germline V CDR1 and CDR2: MNHEY, SVGAGI. The CDR3 totals 11 residues. V shed 10 bases and J shed 4 bases, with 8 bases lying between them. The CDR3 nucleotides read TGTGCCACTTCATCCGGAAACACCATATATTTT. Protein product: CATSSGNTIYF.

This chain connects TRBV6-2 or TRBV6-3 to TRBJ1-5; D unclear. Germline CDR1 reads MNHEY; CDR2 reads SVGEGT. This CDR3 comprises 13 residues. The germline V and J ends were trimmed by 6 bases and 8 bases, with 14 bases remaining between them. Here the CDR3 DNA reads TGTGCCAGCAGAGACGCGGGTGGGAAGCCCCAGCATTTT. Translation gives CASRDAGGKPQHF.

This chain links TRBV7-2 with TRBJ2-1; TRBD2 matches 11 bases. The germline V gene encodes CDR1 SGHTA and CDR2 FQGNSA. The V segment lost 3 bases and the J segment 6 bases; nucleotides outside the gene matches: 4. The CDR3 runs to 15 residues. CDR3 in amino acids: CASSFSGGAFNEQFF. Here the CDR3 DNA reads TGTGCCAGCAGCTTTAGCGGGGGGGCTTTCAATGAGCAGTTCTTC.

The chain employs TRBV7-2 and TRBJ2-7; tentative D call: TRBD1 (6 bases). The ends were cut back, 2 bases at V and 0 bases at J, with 11 bases in the middle. From germline, CDR1 is SGHTA and CDR2 FQGNSA. The CDR3 is made up of 15 amino acids. CDR3 region: CASSLTGGNSYEQYF. The DNA of the CDR3 is TGTGCCAGCAGCTTAACTGGGGGCAACTCCTACGAGCAGTACTTC.

The genes are TRBV7-2 and TRBJ2-1; 7 bases are a match to TRBD2. CDR1 SGHTA and CDR2 FQGNSA come from the germline V gene. CDR3 size: 15 residues. The trim removed 1 base at V and 5 bases at J, leaving 5 bases unmatched. The CDR3 DNA reads as TGTGCCAGCAGCTTAGTCTGGGGAGGGGACAATGAGCAGTTCTTC. Translated, it gives CASSLVWGGDNEQFF.

This chain joins TRBV30 and TRBJ1-5; TRBD1 might be the D (6 bases). CDR1 and CDR2 from the germline V gene are GTSNPN and SVGIG (reference sequence). The V end lost 7 bases, the J end lost 1 base, and 14 bases lay between the germline ends. The CDR3 is 14 residues long. The CDR3 spells CALAGVQSNQPQHF. The CDR3 coding sequence is TGTGCCTTAGCAGGGGTTCAGAGCAATCAGCCCCAGCATTTT.